These T cell receptor beta chains were read from a single sample in a study of post-analysis software for immune sequencing data. One entry per CDR3 protein, called by TCRdb with MiXCR from the PCR reads. The sample includes a few hundred thousand distinct CDR3 sequences, roughly 36% of them seen just once. The sequencing sample was made of blood. Receptors were obtained from a girl aged 10-17 years with multiple sclerosis. Both conserved end residues are part of each CDR3. D genes are given only for firm matches. Where a row states a size, it is once, few, many or the class of an expanded clone; other rows omit it.

d_gene	v_gene	abundance	j_gene	CDR3aa	CDR3nt
NA	TRBV20-1	NA	TRBJ2-2	CSAISPSGHRVTGELFF	TGCAGTGCTATTTCCCCCAGCGGTCATCGGGTCACCGGGGAGCTGTTTTTT
TRBD1	TRBV5-1	NA	TRBJ1-6	CASSLTGQGYSPLHF	TGCGCCAGCAGCCTCACGGGACAGGGGTATTCACCCCTCCACTTT
NA	TRBV9	few	TRBJ2-7	CASSVAGVGNEQYF	TGTGCCAGCAGCGTAGCTGGTGTAGGGAACGAGCAGTACTTC
NA	TRBV12-3/TRBV12-4	NA	TRBJ1-6	CASSLRDPRTSPLHF	TGTGCCAGCAGTTTAAGGGACCCCCGCACTTCACCCCTCCACTTT
NA	TRBV19	NA	TRBJ2-7	CASSITSTGEQYF	TGTGCCAGTAGTATCACTAGTACCGGCGAGCAGTACTTC
TRBD2	TRBV12-3/TRBV12-4	NA	TRBJ2-3	CASSFGGGGTPDTQYF	TGTGCCAGCAGTTTCGGTGGCGGGGGGACTCCAGATACGCAGTATTTT
TRBD2	TRBV24-1	NA	TRBJ2-1	CATSGAGGNSNNEQFF	TGTGCCACCAGTGGGGCGGGGGGGAATTCGAATAATGAGCAGTTCTTC
NA	TRBV7-8	once	TRBJ1-2	CASSSPQDGYYGYTF	TGTGCCAGCAGCTCCCCACAGGACGGATACTATGGCTACACCTTC
TRBD1	TRBV6-1	NA	TRBJ2-5	CASSETPGGQETQYF	TGTGCCAGCAGTGAGACGCCAGGGGGTCAAGAGACCCAGTACTTC
NA	TRBV5-6	NA	TRBJ1-6	CASSLLAKGSPLHF	TGTGCCAGCAGCTTGTTGGCAAAGGGTTCACCCCTCCACTTT
NA	TRBV27	few	TRBJ2-6	CASSSGTNLSGANVLTF	TGTGCCAGCAGTTCCGGGACCAACCTTTCTGGGGCCAACGTCCTGACTTTC
NA	TRBV3-1	few	TRBJ2-4	CASSQGSAQHKNIQYF	TGTGCCAGCAGCCAAGGATCGGCACAACACAAAAACATTCAGTACTTC
TRBD1	TRBV19	few	TRBJ2-3	CASSLGQVSTDTQYF	TGTGCCAGTAGTCTCGGACAGGTTAGCACAGATACGCAGTATTTT
NA	TRBV12-3/TRBV12-4	few	TRBJ2-7	CASSLGRGLSYEQYF	TGTGCCAGCAGTTTAGGCAGGGGCTTATCCTACGAGCAGTACTTC
TRBD1	TRBV28	NA	TRBJ2-7	CASTTGQIFYEQYF	TGTGCCAGCACAACGGGACAGATATTCTACGAGCAGTACTTC
NA	TRBV12-3/TRBV12-4	NA	TRBJ1-5	CASSLNGGLGQPQHF	TGTGCCAGCAGTTTAAATGGGGGCTTGGGTCAGCCCCAGCATTTT
TRBD1	TRBV28	once	TRBJ2-5	CASSYRIGQGARYQQYF	TGTGCCAGCAGTTACAGAATCGGACAGGGGGCGCGCTACCAGCAGTACTTC
TRBD2	TRBV7-2	many	TRBJ2-7	CASSPGLASREQYF	TGTGCCAGCAGCCCGGGACTAGCTTCTCGCGAGCAGTACTTC
TRBD2	TRBV7-2	NA	TRBJ2-7	CASSTRTSGYEQYF	TGTGCCAGCAGCACGCGGACTAGCGGATACGAGCAGTACTTC
NA	TRBV9	NA	TRBJ1-2	CASSVAPQGGYTF	TGTGCCAGCAGCGTAGCTCCGCAGGGTGGCTACACCTTC
NA	TRBV28	NA	TRBJ2-6	CANNDPGAGANVLTF	TGTGCCAACAACGACCCGGGGGCGGGGGCCAACGTCCTGACTTTC
NA	TRBV5-1	NA	TRBJ2-7	CASSDQGPYEQYF	TGCGCCAGCAGCGATCAGGGGCCGTACGAGCAGTACTTC
NA	TRBV29-1	few	TRBJ2-5	CSVDYPGTETQYF	TGCAGCGTTGATTACCCAGGGACGGAGACCCAGTACTTC
NA	TRBV29-1	NA	TRBJ1-5	CSVAEGGTDQPQHF	TGCAGCGTTGCGGAAGGGGGAACGGATCAGCCCCAGCATTTT
TRBD2	TRBV29-1	NA	TRBJ2-5	CSAPLERGWYQETQYF	TGCAGCGCCCCCCTTGAGCGGGGCTGGTACCAAGAGACCCAGTACTTC
TRBD2	TRBV10-3	few	TRBJ2-1	CAISEAGGGQNEQFF	TGTGCCATCAGTGAGGCGGGCGGGGGGCAGAATGAGCAGTTCTTC
TRBD1	TRBV7-2	many	TRBJ2-7	CASSQQGAILDEQYF	TGTGCCAGCAGCCAACAGGGGGCCATCTTAGACGAGCAGTACTTC
TRBD1	TRBV27	NA	TRBJ2-7	CASSPHDRGGEQYF	TGTGCCAGCAGCCCTCACGACAGGGGAGGCGAGCAGTACTTC
NA	TRBV5-1	NA	TRBJ2-4	CASRKQAGMGEQYF	TGCGCCAGCCGAAAACAGGCGGGGATGGGAGAGCAGTACTTC
TRBD1	TRBV12-3/TRBV12-4	many	TRBJ1-1	CASRLGQGASAFF	TGTGCCAGCAGGTTAGGACAGGGGGCTTCCGCTTTCTTT
NA	TRBV28	NA	TRBJ2-7	CVSLSPGDSYEQYF	TGTGTCAGCCTATCCCCCGGGGACTCCTACGAGCAGTACTTC
TRBD2	TRBV7-3	few	TRBJ2-1	CASSPSGGARSSYNEQFF	TGTGCCAGCAGCCCTAGCGGGGGGGCAAGAAGTTCCTACAATGAGCAGTTCTTC
NA	TRBV12-5	NA	TRBJ1-1	CASGLTGVTEAFF	TGTGCTAGTGGTTTAACCGGAGTAACCGAAGCTTTCTTT
TRBD2	TRBV6-6	NA	TRBJ2-3	CASRTTSGGTTDTQYF	TGTGCCAGCAGGACTACTAGCGGGGGGACCACAGATACGCAGTATTTT
NA	TRBV20-1	NA	TRBJ1-2	CSARDEYPARGYTF	TGCAGTGCTAGAGATGAATACCCGGCTCGTGGCTACACCTTC
NA	TRBV7-7	few	TRBJ2-7	CASSWRVGSDEQYF	TGTGCTAGCAGTTGGAGAGTTGGCAGCGACGAGCAGTACTTC
NA	TRBV12-3/TRBV12-4	NA	TRBJ1-4	CASSFGAVPNEKLFF	TGTGCCAGCAGTTTTGGGGCGGTTCCTAATGAAAAACTGTTTTTT
NA	TRBV20-1	NA	TRBJ2-7	CSAAHPFYEQYF	TGCAGTGCTGCCCACCCCTTCTACGAGCAGTACTTC
TRBD1	TRBV6-2/TRBV6-3	few	TRBJ2-7	CASSYGQANSYEQYF	TGTGCCAGCAGTTATGGACAGGCTAACTCCTACGAGCAGTACTTC
TRBD2	TRBV20-1	NA	TRBJ2-1	CSAGTTFPSEQFF	TGCAGTGCTGGGACTACTTTCCCCAGTGAGCAGTTCTTC
NA	TRBV11-2	NA	TRBJ2-1	CASSLGPSRFF	TGTGCCAGCAGCTTAGGCCCCTCGCGGTTCTTC